This T cell receptor beta chain was profiled in a study of blood T cell repertoires in COVID-19. For the study at large: Collection of acute and convalescent COVID-19 samples took place in the United States, Italy and Spain.

This table comes from immunoSEQ multiplex PCR, and its TCRdb copy is limited to in-frame clones, with some not included. Seen here are a few hundred thousand clones, 80% to 90% observed once, and the top ten hold around 3.9%. The study recruited people aged 18 to 89 years across 20 to 30 US areas. This clonotype was obtained from a man younger than 45 with acute COVID-19. The sample comprised PBMCs or T cells enriched from blood (not recorded which).

CDR3 protein: CASSADGRGTSGRYNEQFF. CDR3 coding DNA: TGTGCCAGCAGCGCAGACGGCCGTGGGACTAGCGGGAGGTACAATGAGCAGTTCTTC. J is TRBJ2-1 and V is TRBV13, with 15 bases fitting TRBD2. This CDR3 spans 19 amino acids. Germline trimming cut 5 bases from V and 4 bases from J; bases unmatched to any gene: 12. Germline V gene lookup returns CDR1 PRHDT and CDR2 FYEKMQ (reference sequence).